A selection of T cell receptor beta chains follows, all from one sample in a study of T cells in Graves' hyperthyroidism and ophthalmopathy. Using its own MiXCR run on the multiplex PCR reads, TCRdb lists one record per CDR3 protein. The sample lists 45,000 or so distinct CDR3 sequences; around half were seen once. Source material: peripheral blood or thyroid tissue (not recorded which). The receptors derive from a woman between 45 and 65 years old with Graves' hyperthyroidism. Both conserved end residues are part of each CDR3.

TRBJ1-1,TRBV19,CASVGLDRNTEAFF
TRBJ2-5,TRBV29-1,CSVHRLAGGAQETQYF
TRBJ2-7,TRBV7-9,CASSSGQAYEQCF
TRBJ2-3,TRBV15,CATSSLERGPTDTQYF
TRBJ1-2,TRBV28,CASSTPGLGPYGYTF
TRBJ2-2,TRBV7-3,CASSSVRFGELFF
TRBJ1-2,TRBV29-1,CSVGGTGSGYGYTF
TRBJ2-6,TRBV11-2,CASSLVGRGRGANVLTF
TRBJ1-1,TRBV9,CASSVAGNTEAFF
TRBJ2-7,TRBV19,CASSGTRADGQYF
TRBJ2-7,TRBV7-8,CASSSAWASGSYEQYF
TRBJ2-5,TRBV2,CASRELAGGETQYF
TRBJ2-2,TRBV20-1,CSADRGHGELFF
TRBJ2-3,TRBV2,CASSHGDPTDTQYF
TRBJ1-6,TRBV11-3,CVSSRGDGDSPLHF
TRBJ1-1,TRBV24-1,CATSDAGRGTAEAFF
TRBJ2-2,TRBV5-1,CAGSVFTEYTGELFF
TRBJ2-5,TRBV20-1,CSAHSGRGETQYF
TRBJ1-5,TRBV10-3,CATRGVNDQPQHF
TRBJ2-2,TRBV7-8,CASNDPNAQVANTGELFF
TRBJ2-5,TRBV5-4,CASSLASGRGRETQYF
TRBJ2-7,TRBV7-6,CASSAGTKHAYEQYF
TRBJ2-5,TRBV19,CASSRDIQETQYF
TRBJ1-1,TRBV2,CASKDRVTEAFF
TRBJ1-5,TRBV2,CASSRSQNNQPQHF
TRBJ1-1,TRBV19,CASTTPAGTEAFF
TRBJ1-2,TRBV9,CASSVGTDYGYTF
TRBJ2-5,TRBV7-6,CASSVGVGPGGTQYF
TRBJ2-5,TRBV7-8,CASSLGQGEETQYF